This T cell receptor (beta chain) came from a study of tumor-infiltrating lymphocytes in primary liver carcinoma. Background on the study: Patients' primary liver carcinoma was surgically resected. All patients, whether men or women, fell within 30 to 69 years of age. General study findings and limits: Tumor-adjacent and tumor-blood pairs displayed less overlap than did pairs of tumor regions. A significantly higher top-250-clone fraction was found in tumors than in blood (p = 0.039).

A constant-region primer primed TCR beta cDNA synthesis from 500 to 550 ng of total RNA. Three nested multiplex PCR rounds, a slightly modified ARM-PCR method, built the TCR beta libraries. A C-beta reverse primer and TRBV1-TRBV30 forward primers served in each of the first two PCR rounds, at about 10 cycles apiece. TCRdb used MiXCR to reprocess the multiplex PCR reads, holding one entry per CDR3 protein. Here the sample spans 310,000 or so distinct CDR3 sequences, more than 55% being singletons. J lost 4 bases, V lost 6 bases, and 7 bases had no gene match. The CDR3 contains 14 residues. Germline DNA was also extracted, and blood RNA was taken from unsorted whole blood. This clonotype was recorded at least ten times. No antigen is known for it.

Input material: peripheral blood. This rearrangement joins TRBV12-3 or TRBV12-4 to TRBJ2-3; 7 nucleotides match TRBD2. This TCR was sampled from a woman aged 25 to 39 with primary liver carcinoma and hepatitis B virus infection. CDR3 DNA sequence: TGTGCCAGCAGCACCCGACTAGCCCCAGATACGCAGTATTTT. It yields the protein CASSTRLAPDTQYF.